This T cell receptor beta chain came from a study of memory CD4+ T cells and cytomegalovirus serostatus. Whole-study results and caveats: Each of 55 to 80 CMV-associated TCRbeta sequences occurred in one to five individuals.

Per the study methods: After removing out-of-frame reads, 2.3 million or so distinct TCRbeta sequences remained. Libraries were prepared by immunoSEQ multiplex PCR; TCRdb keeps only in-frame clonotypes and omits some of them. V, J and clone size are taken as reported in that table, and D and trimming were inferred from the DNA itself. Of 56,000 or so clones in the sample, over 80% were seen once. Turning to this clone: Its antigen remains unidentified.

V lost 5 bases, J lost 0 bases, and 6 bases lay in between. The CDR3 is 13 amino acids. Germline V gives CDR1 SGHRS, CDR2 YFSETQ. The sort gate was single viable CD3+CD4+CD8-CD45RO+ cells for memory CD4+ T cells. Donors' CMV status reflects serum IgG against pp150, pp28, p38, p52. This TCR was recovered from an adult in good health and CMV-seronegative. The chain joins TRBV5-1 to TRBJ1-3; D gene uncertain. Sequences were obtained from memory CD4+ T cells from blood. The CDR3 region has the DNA TGCGCCAGCAGAGGCGGCTCTGGAAACACCATATATTTT. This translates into CASRGGSGNTIYF.